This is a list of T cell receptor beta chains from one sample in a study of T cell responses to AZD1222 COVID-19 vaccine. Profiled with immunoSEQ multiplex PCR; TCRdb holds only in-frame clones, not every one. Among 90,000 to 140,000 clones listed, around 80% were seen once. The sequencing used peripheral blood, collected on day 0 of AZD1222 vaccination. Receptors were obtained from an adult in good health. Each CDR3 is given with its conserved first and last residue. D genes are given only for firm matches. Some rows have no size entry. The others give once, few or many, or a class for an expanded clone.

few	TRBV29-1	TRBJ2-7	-	TGCAGCGTTGACACCGGGAAACTCACGTACGAGCAGTACTTC	CSVDTGKLTYEQYF
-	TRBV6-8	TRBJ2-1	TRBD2	TGTGCCAGCAGGACGGGGGGGCCGTCTGAGCAGTTCTTC	CASRTGGPSEQFF
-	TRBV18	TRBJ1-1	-	TGTGCCAGCTCACGCGGTGCCCCCGCTCTTTTAGGGACTGAAGCTTTCTTT	CASSRGAPALLGTEAFF
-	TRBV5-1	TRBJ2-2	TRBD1	TGCGCCAGCAGCGTGACGAGGGGGCCCGACACCGGGGAGCTGTTTTTT	CASSVTRGPDTGELFF
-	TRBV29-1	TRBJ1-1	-	TGCAGCGTTGATCCGGCAGGGAAGGCTTTCTTT	CSVDPAGKAFF
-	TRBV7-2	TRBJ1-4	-	TGTGCCAGCAGCTTTAGTGAAAAACTGTTTTTT	CASSFSEKLFF
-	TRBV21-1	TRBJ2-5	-	TGTGCCAGCAGCAAGATCCCCTTGGGGGGGAAGACCCAGTACTTC	CASSKIPLGGKTQYF
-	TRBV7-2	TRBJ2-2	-	TGTGCCAGCAAAAACACGGTCCCGTTAGCCGGGGAGCTGTTTTTT	CASKNTVPLAGELFF
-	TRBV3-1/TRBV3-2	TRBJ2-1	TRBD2	TGTGCCAGCAGCCAAGATCCTAGCGGGCTCGGTGGTGAGCAGTTCTTC	CASSQDPSGLGGEQFF
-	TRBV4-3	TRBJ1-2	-	TGCGCCAGCAGCCAAGAGGTGGTCGGCCATGGCTACACCTTC	CASSQEVVGHGYTF
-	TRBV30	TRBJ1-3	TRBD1	TGTGCCTGGGATTACAGGGGGGATGGAAACACCATATATTTT	CAWDYRGDGNTIYF
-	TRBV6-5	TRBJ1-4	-	TGTGCCAGCAGCCCCGGTAGGGAAAAACTGTTTTTT	CASSPGREKLFF
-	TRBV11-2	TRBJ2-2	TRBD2	TGTGCCAGCAGCCCAATTAAACGGGGGGAAAACACCGGGGAGCTGTTTTTT	CASSPIKRGENTGELFF
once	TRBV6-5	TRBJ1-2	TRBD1	TGTGCCAGCAGCCCGACAGGGGCCTATGGCTACACCTTC	CASSPTGAYGYTF
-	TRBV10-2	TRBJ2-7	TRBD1	TGCGCCAGCACCCCGGGACAGGGGCAGATTTTCTCCTACGAGCAGTACTTC	CASTPGQGQIFSYEQYF
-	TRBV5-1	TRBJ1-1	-	TGCGCCAGCAGCTTTACTAGGGACACTGAAGCTTTCTTT	CASSFTRDTEAFF
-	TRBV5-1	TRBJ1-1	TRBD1	TGCGCCAGCAGCTGGGCGGACAGGTTTGAAGCTTTCTTT	CASSWADRFEAFF
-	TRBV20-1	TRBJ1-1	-	TGCAGTGCTAGGATTTACACTGAAGCTTTCTTT	CSARIYTEAFF
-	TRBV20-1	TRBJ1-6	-	TGCAGTGCTAGTTCAGGACGGCATAATTCACCCCTCCACTTT	CSASSGRHNSPLHF
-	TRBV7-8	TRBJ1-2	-	TGTGCCAGCAGCCCTGATAACTATGGCTACACCTTC	CASSPDNYGYTF
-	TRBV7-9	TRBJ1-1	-	TGTGCCAGCAGCTCAAGCCGGGCCCGAGGGACTGAAGCTTTCTTT	CASSSSRARGTEAFF
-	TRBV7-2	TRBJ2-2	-	TGTGCCAGCAGCTTACGGACACAGGGAACCGGGGAGCTGTTTTTT	CASSLRTQGTGELFF
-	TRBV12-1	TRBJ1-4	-	TGTGCCAGCAGCCCCGTTTTAGGGGGCGCGACTAATGAAAAACTGTTTTTT	CASSPVLGGATNEKLFF
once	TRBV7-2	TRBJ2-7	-	TGTGCCAGCAGCTTAATACAGGGTAACTACGAGCAGTACTTC	CASSLIQGNYEQYF
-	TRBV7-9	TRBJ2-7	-	TGTGCCAGCAGCTTATCGATGGACGAGCAGTACTTC	CASSLSMDEQYF
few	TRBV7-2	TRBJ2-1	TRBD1	TGTGCCAGCAGTCCAGACAGGGGCCTTTACAATGAGCAGTTCTTC	CASSPDRGLYNEQFF
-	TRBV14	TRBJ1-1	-	TGTGCCAGCAGCCCCCGCGGGGGTAACACTGAAGCTTTCTTT	CASSPRGGNTEAFF
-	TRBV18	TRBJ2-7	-	TGTGCCAGCTCACCACCAAGACCGGGGGCCTACGAGCAGTACTTC	CASSPPRPGAYEQYF
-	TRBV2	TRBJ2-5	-	TGTGCCATCCTGCTAACCTCGACAGGGACCCAGTACTTC	CAILLTSTGTQYF
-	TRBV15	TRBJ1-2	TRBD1	TGTGCCACCAGCGGCTGGACAGGCACAAACTATGGCTACACCTTC	CATSGWTGTNYGYTF
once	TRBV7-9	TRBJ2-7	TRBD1	TGTGCCAGCAGCCAACTACTCTGGACAGGGACCGAGCAGTACTTC	CASSQLLWTGTEQYF
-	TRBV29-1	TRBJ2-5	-	TGCAGCGTTGGAGAAGGGAAGGAGACCCAGTACTTC	CSVGEGKETQYF
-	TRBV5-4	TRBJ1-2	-	TGTGCCAGCAGCTTGGAAGGGACGGGTGGCTACACCTTC	CASSLEGTGGYTF
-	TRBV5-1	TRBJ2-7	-	TGCGCCAGCAGCTTGGCCCTGGAAATCACCTACGAGCAGTACTTC	CASSLALEITYEQYF
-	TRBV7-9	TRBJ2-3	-	TGTGCCAGCAGCTTCGGACTACCCGGAGATACGCAGTATTTT	CASSFGLPGDTQYF
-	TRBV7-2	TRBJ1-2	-	TGTGCCAGCAGCTTAGGGGGTAGCTATGGCTACACCTTC	CASSLGGSYGYTF
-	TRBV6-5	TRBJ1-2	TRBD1	TGTGCCAGCAGTTATCACGGGACAGCCCTTAAAGGCTACACCTTC	CASSYHGTALKGYTF
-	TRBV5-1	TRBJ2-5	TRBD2	TGCGCCAGCAGCTTGGAGTTCGCGGGGGGCCAAGAGACCCAGTACTTC	CASSLEFAGGQETQYF
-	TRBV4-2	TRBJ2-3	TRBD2	TGTGCCAGCAGCCAAGATATTCGGCTAGCGGGGTTAGATACGCAGTATTTT	CASSQDIRLAGLDTQYF
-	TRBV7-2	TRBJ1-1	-	TGTGCCAGCAGCCCTCCTCGTGGGTTCACTGAAGCTTTCTTT	CASSPPRGFTEAFF
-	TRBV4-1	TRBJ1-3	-	TGCGCCAGCAGTTTCCAGGGAGTAGGCACCATATATTTT	CASSFQGVGTIYF
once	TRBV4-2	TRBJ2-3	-	TGTGCCAGCAGCCAAGATTGGAACAGCGCGGATACGCAGTATTTT	CASSQDWNSADTQYF
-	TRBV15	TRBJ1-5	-	TGTGCCACCAGCGAATTTCGGGGGGCCGGGGGTCAGCCCCAGCATTTT	CATSEFRGAGGQPQHF
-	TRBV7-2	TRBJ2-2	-	TGTGCCAGCAGCTTCGGGGGCAACACCGGGGAGCTGTTTTTT	CASSFGGNTGELFF
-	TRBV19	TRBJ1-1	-	TGTGCCAGTAGAGGGGTTCGGAACACTGAAGCTTTCTTT	CASRGVRNTEAFF
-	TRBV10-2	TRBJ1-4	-	TGCGCCAGCTGGGATGATGGGGGGACTGAAAAACTGTTTTTT	CASWDDGGTEKLFF
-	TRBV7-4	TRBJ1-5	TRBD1	TGTGCCAGCAGCTTCCGGGACAGGGTTACTCAGCCCCAGCATTTT	CASSFRDRVTQPQHF
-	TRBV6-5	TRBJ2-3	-	TGTGCCAGCAGTTACGGTTCGGAAAACACAGATACGCAGTATTTT	CASSYGSENTDTQYF
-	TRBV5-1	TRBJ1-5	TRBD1	TGCGCCAGCAGCTTGTCGGGACAGGGAGGCCAGCCCCAGCATTTT	CASSLSGQGGQPQHF
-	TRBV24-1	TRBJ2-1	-	TGTGCCACCAGTGGGCAGGGAGGAGGGAATGAGCAGTTCTTC	CATSGQGGGNEQFF
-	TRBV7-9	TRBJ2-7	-	TGTGCCAGCAGCTTAGGAGGGATCTACGAGCAGTACTTC	CASSLGGIYEQYF